This TCR beta chain is drawn from a study of post-analysis software for immune sequencing data. Germline loops: CDR1 SGHAT, CDR2 FQNNGV. CDR3 size: 13 residues. Trimming removed 5 bases at V and 10 bases at J, with 16 bases between. With respect to this clonotype: Its antigen is still unknown.

Regarding the study as a whole: TRBV5-6, TRBV5-1 and TRBV20-1 were among four to six TRBV segments more frequent in patients than controls.

Researchers reported that TCR beta cDNA libraries carried unique molecular identifiers. MiXCR was run by TCRdb on the PCR reads, yielding one entry per CDR3 protein. The sample yields 750,000 to 900,000 distinct CDR3 sequences, 35% to 55% seen once. This sequence joins TRBV11-2 and TRBJ2-3; D might be TRBD1 or TRBD2, each matching 5 bases. What was sequenced was blood. This clonotype was obtained from a girl aged 5 to 17 with multiple sclerosis. The CDR3 DNA reads TGTGCCAGCAGCCCAGCGGCCTTAGGGGCGCAGTATTTT. The encoded protein is CASSPAALGAQYF.